The 32 T cell receptor beta chains listed next were all sequenced from one sample in a study of blood T cell repertoires in COVID-19. Clones were sequenced by immunoSEQ multiplex PCR, and TCRdb holds only the in-frame ones, with some missing. The sample consists of under 200,000 clones, 82% of them appearing once. Sequencing was done on a sample of peripheral blood. Source of these receptors: a woman aged 60-75 years with COVID-19, enrolled during active disease.

The chain is built from TRBV19 and TRBJ1-4; D remains unclear. There are 15 residues in the CDR3. V lost 6 bases, J lost 7 bases, and 18 bases lay in between. The germline CDR1 and CDR2 sequences are LNHDA and SQIVND (reference sequence). CDR3 residues: CASRPTSEEGEKLFF. The CDR3 DNA reads as TGTGCCAGTAGACCTACCTCGGAAGAGGGTGAAAAACTGTTTTTT.

This clone was counted between two and nine times. V is TRBV6-6 and J is TRBJ1-3; 10 nucleotides match TRBD1. The germline V gene has CDR1 MNHNY and CDR2 SVGAGI (reference sequence). J was trimmed by 0 bases and V by 5 bases; bases with no gene match: 10. The CDR3 runs 18 residues. The CDR3 region has the DNA TGTGCCAGCAGTCCCCGACAGGGGGCTTCTTCCTCTGGAAACACCATATATTTT. It is translated as CASSPRQGASSSGNTIYF.

This clone was seen at least ten times. The chain links TRBV19 to TRBJ1-2; 8 bases line up with TRBD1. The junction had 8 bases not matched to a gene; V was cut back by 5 bases and J by 6 bases. The germline gives CDR1 LNHDA, CDR2 SQIVND (reference sequence). This CDR3 is 14 amino acids long. The chain's CDR3 is CASSPRTGWDGYTF. CDR3 DNA sequence: TGTGCCAGTAGTCCCCGGACAGGGTGGGATGGCTACACCTTC.

V and J are TRBV7-6 and TRBJ1-2; the match to TRBD1 covers 10 bases. This CDR3 has 15 residues. With 5 bases clipped from V and 0 bases from J, the junction kept 3 bases outside the gene matches. The germline CDR1 and CDR2 sequences are SGHVS and FNYEAQ. The CDR3 DNA reads as TGTGCCAGCAGCGGAGGACAGGGGGCTAACTATGGCTACACCTTC. Amino acids: CASSGGQGANYGYTF.

This rearrangement joins TRBV6-6 to TRBJ1-4; 7 positions agree with TRBD1. Germline loops: CDR1 MNHNY, CDR2 SVGAGI (reference sequence). The V gene end was trimmed by 4 bases and the J gene end by 7 bases; junction bases not matched to a gene: 12. CDR3 length: 16 residues. The CDR3 coding sequence is TGTGCCAGCAGTTTCGGGACAGATGGTGAAGGTGAAAAACTGTTTTTT. This translates into CASSFGTDGEGEKLFF.

J is TRBJ2-1 and V is TRBV30; the D gene is possibly TRBD2 (6 bases). CDR1 GTSNPN and CDR2 SVGIG come from the germline V gene (reference sequence). V dropped 0 bases and J dropped 0 bases, with 9 bases sitting between them. The CDR3 has 15 residues. CDR3 DNA: TGTGCCTGGAGTGTGGGCGGGGTCTCCTACAATGAGCAGTTCTTC. It translates to CAWSVGGVSYNEQFF. Supplemented by reference TRBV30 and TRBJ2-1, the full variable domain reads SQTIHQWPATLVQPVGSPLSLECTVEGTSNPNLYWYRQAAGRGLQLLFYSVGIGQISSEVPQNLSASRPQDRQFILSSKKLLLSDSGFYLCAWSVGGVSYNEQFFGPGTRLTVL.

The chain recombines TRBV2 with TRBJ2-3; 10 positions agree with TRBD1. CDR3 length: 14 amino acids. The ends lost 4 bases at V and 3 bases at J; junction bases unmatched: 1. The germline CDR1 and CDR2 sequences are SNHLY and FYNNEI. The CDR3 bases are TGTGCCAGCAGTGGGACAGGGGGAACAGATACGCAGTATTTT. As protein: CASSGTGGTDTQYF.

This chain joins TRBV5-1 and TRBJ1-6; D uncertain. The CDR3 totals 15 residues. CDR1 is SGHRS and CDR2 is YFSETQ in the germline V gene. V lost 0 bases and J 3 bases, leaving 7 bases between the germline ends. The CDR3 reads CASSLGRDYNSPLHF. CDR3 nucleotides: TGCGCCAGCAGCTTGGGGCGGGACTATAATTCACCCCTCCACTTT.

This chain connects TRBV24-1 to TRBJ1-2; TRBD1 is a possible D gene (6 bases). There are 14 residues in the CDR3. CDR1 and CDR2 from the germline V gene are KGHDR and SFDVKD. With 3 bases removed from V and 2 bases from J, the gap between germline ends came to 9 bases. Written as DNA, the CDR3 is TGTGCCACCAGTGATGCAGGGGCCAACTATGGCTACACCTTC. Translated, it gives CATSDAGANYGYTF.

This chain links TRBV5-1 with TRBJ2-1; 16 bases agree with TRBD2. The V segment lost 3 bases and the J segment 9 bases; nucleotides outside the gene matches: 12. Germline values: CDR1 SGHRS, CDR2 YFSETQ. The CDR3 is 18 amino acids. This CDR3 reads CASSWTGTSGRADAEQFF. The CDR3 DNA follows: TGCGCCAGCAGCTGGACCGGGACTAGCGGGAGGGCCGACGCTGAGCAGTTCTTC.

This chain uses TRBV9 with TRBJ2-7; TRBD2 matches at 9 bases. The germline gives CDR1 SGDLS, CDR2 YYNGEE. The CDR3 is made up of 17 amino acids. Unmatched junction bases numbered 10, after V lost 1 base and J lost 2 bases. This chain's CDR3 is CASSVTPASGDTYEQYV. The CDR3 coding sequence is TGTGCCAGCAGCGTAACCCCGGCTAGCGGGGATACCTACGAGCAGTACGTC.

Only a few counts were recorded for this clone. The genes are TRBV2 and TRBJ2-1; D perhaps matches TRBD2 (6 bases). Germline-derived CDR1 and CDR2 are SNHLY and FYNNEI. Trimming took off 4 bases at V and 7 bases at J, with 14 bases between the two ends. The CDR3 spans 14 residues. The CDR3 reads CASSGLVAANEQFF. The CDR3 nucleotides are TGTGCCAGCAGTGGGTTAGTAGCGGCGAATGAGCAGTTCTTC.

This clone was observed a handful of times. This chain joins TRBV5-3 and TRBJ1-5; a possible D gene is TRBD1 (5 bases). TRBV5-3 is labeled an ORF, and its function is uncertain. Between the trimmed V and J ends, which lost 6 bases and 5 bases, there was a span of 18 bases. The CDR3 length is 15 residues. The CDR3 loop reads CARKPGPGDHQPQHF. CDR3 nucleotide sequence: TGTGCCAGAAAACCAGGGCCAGGAGATCATCAGCCCCAGCATTTT.

The rearrangement joins TRBV5-8 to TRBJ2-7; 10 bases line up with TRBD2. The CDR3 contains 15 residues. Looked up from germline, CDR1 is SGHTS and CDR2 is YDEGEE. After removal of 4 bases from V and 4 bases from J, the junction contained 8 bases not matched to a gene. DNA for the CDR3: TGTGCCAGCAGCCCTCAGGGACTAGCGAGTTACGAGCAGTACTTC. Protein sequence: CASSPQGLASYEQYF.

This clone has at least ten counts. V is TRBV6-5 and J is TRBJ1-5; possibly TRBD1 for D (6 bases). This CDR3 region has 15 residues. Trimming removed 8 bases from V and 4 bases from J, with 18 bases in between. Germline loops: CDR1 MNHEY, CDR2 SVGAGI. The CDR3 is CASSARGAMNQPQHF. In DNA, the CDR3 is TGTGCCAGCTCCGCGCGGGGGGCGATGAATCAGCCCCAGCATTTT.

The CDR3 sequence: CAWRTVEAFF. For the CDR3, the DNA is TGTGCCTGGAGGACAGTTGAAGCTTTCTTT. V and J are TRBV30 and TRBJ1-1, with a weak D call TRBD1 (5 bases). CDR1 and CDR2 from the germline V gene are GTSNPN and SVGIG (reference sequence). This CDR3 region has 10 residues. V lost 3 bases and J lost 7, with 6 bases in between. The variable domain in full, with the rest retrieved from reference TRBV30 and TRBJ1-1, is SQTIHQWPATLVQPVGSPLSLECTVEGTSNPNLYWYRQAAGRGLQLLFYSVGIGQISSEVPQNLSASRPQDRQFILSSKKLLLSDSGFYLCAWRTVEAFFGQGTRLTVV.

V is TRBV4-1 and J is TRBJ1-5, with D uncertain. With 0 bases removed from V and 6 bases from J, the gap between germline ends came to 6 bases. Germline CDR1 reads MGHRA; CDR2 reads YSYEKL. This CDR3 has 13 residues. The CDR3 here is CASSQDQAQPQHF. CDR3 nucleotides: TGCGCCAGCAGCCAAGATCAAGCTCAGCCCCAGCATTTT.

V usage is TRBV24-1 and J usage is TRBJ2-2; 10 bases line up with TRBD2. V lost 6 bases to trimming and J lost 7 bases; unmatched junction nucleotides: 4. This CDR3 is built from 14 residues. Germline CDR1 KGHDR, CDR2 SFDVKD. CDR3 loop: CATSKLAGGGELFF. CDR3 DNA sequence: TGTGCCACCAGTAAATTAGCGGGAGGCGGGGAGCTGTTTTTT.

The sample holds a few counts of this clone. V gene TRBV28 combines with J gene TRBJ2-7, with TRBD1 matching over 7 bases. Per the germline V gene, CDR1 is MDHEN and CDR2 is SYDVKM. V was clipped by 10 bases and J by 0 bases; unmatched bases: 12. The CDR3 runs to 15 residues. The CDR3 sequence: CATLPRTGFSYEQYF. Written as DNA, the CDR3 is TGTGCCACCTTACCCCGGACAGGCTTCTCCTACGAGCAGTACTTC.

The chain is built from TRBV19 and TRBJ1-2, with no clear D. V shed 8 bases and J shed 5 bases, with 9 bases lying between them. The CDR3 is made up of 11 amino acids. Germline CDR1 reads LNHDA; CDR2 reads SQIVND (reference sequence). Written as DNA, the CDR3 is TGTGCCAGTGGGCCTCCTTATGGCTACACCTTC. This encodes CASGPPYGYTF.

This clone was seen a few times. The chain recombines TRBV4-1 with TRBJ1-3; weak D call: TRBD1 (6 bases). Germline values: CDR1 MGHRA, CDR2 YSYEKL. There are 15 residues in the CDR3. V was pared by 0 bases and J by 4 bases, with 10 bases between. The CDR3 reads CASSQDTGLGNTIYF. CDR3 DNA sequence: TGCGCCAGCAGCCAAGATACAGGGCTCGGAAACACCATATATTTT.

The V gene is TRBV2, the J gene TRBJ1-2; 9 bases are a match to TRBD1. V shed 3 bases and J 8 bases; nucleotides not matched to a gene: 7. Germline assignment: CDR1 SNHLY and CDR2 FYNNEI. The CDR3 covers 14 residues. The CDR3 is CASSDPTGGDGYTF. CDR3 in DNA: TGTGCCAGCAGTGACCCGACAGGGGGAGACGGCTACACCTTC.

The rearrangement links TRBV9 to TRBJ1-3; no clear D gene. The CDR3 has 20 amino acids. CDR1 and CDR2 (germline): SGDLS, YYNGEE. The germline V and J ends were trimmed by 1 base and 0 bases, with 23 bases remaining between them. The CDR3, as DNA: TGTGCCAGCAGCGTAATAAGACAAACTTTAATCGGGAGCTCTGGAAACACCATATATTTT. Residues: CASSVIRQTLIGSSGNTIYF.

This clone has just one count. The chain carries TRBV11-2 and TRBJ2-3, with D unresolved. Looked up from germline, CDR1 is SGHAT and CDR2 is FQNNGV. Trimming removed 1 base from V and 0 bases from J, with 8 bases in between. The CDR3 sequence is 15 residues long. The CDR3 region has the DNA TGTGCCAGCAGCTTAGGAGGATGGAGCACAGATACGCAGTATTTT. Residues: CASSLGGWSTDTQYF. Complete variable domain (other parts from reference TRBV11-2 and TRBJ2-3): EAGVAQSPRYKIIEKRQSVAFWCNPISGHATLYWYQQILGQGPKLLIQFQNNGVVDDSQLPKDRFSAERLKGVDSTLKIQPAKLEDSAVYLCASSLGGWSTDTQYFGPGTRLTVL.

The CDR3 protein is CASSLGSSETGELFF. CDR3 DNA sequence: TGTGCCAGCAGCTTGGGGTCTAGCGAAACCGGGGAGCTGTTTTTT. The gene calls are TRBV5-4 and TRBJ2-2, with D possibly matching TRBD2 (6 bases). CDR3 size: 15 residues. Germline V lookup: CDR1 SGHNT, CDR2 YYREEE (reference sequence). Trimming removed 0 bases from V and 5 bases from J, with 11 bases in between.

The chain is built from TRBV11-2 and TRBJ2-5; 7 bases fit TRBD2. The CDR3 is 13 residues long. The V and J ends lost 5 bases and 9 bases, in that order; junction bases with no gene match: 9. CDR1 and CDR2 (germline): SGHAT, FQNNGV. In DNA, the CDR3 is TGTGCCAGCAGCCCCGGGACCCGGGGGGCCCAGTACTTC. The encoded protein is CASSPGTRGAQYF.

V and J are TRBV6-1 and TRBJ1-3; D uncertain. Trimming stripped 3 bases from V and 0 bases from J, with 18 bases between. The CDR3 runs to 18 residues. Germline-derived CDR1 and CDR2 are MNHNS and SASEGT. Here the CDR3 DNA reads TGTGCCAGCAGTGATGAGCCAGGCACGTCGATCTCTGGAAACACCATATATTTT. It encodes CASSDEPGTSISGNTIYF.

This clone has a single count. The rearrangement uses TRBV9 and TRBJ1-2; D may be TRBD1 (6 bases). The CDR3 has 13 residues. V was clipped by 0 bases and J by 5 bases, with 8 bases between them. Per the germline V gene, CDR1 is SGDLS and CDR2 is YYNGEE. The CDR3 reads CASSVGQDYGYTF. CDR3 coding DNA: TGTGCCAGCAGCGTAGGACAGGATTATGGCTACACCTTC.

This clone came up a few times. The chain recombines TRBV10-3 with TRBJ1-4, with D perhaps TRBD1 (6 bases). Germline CDR1 is ENHRY and CDR2 is SYGVKD. The CDR3 is made up of 14 amino acids. Trimming pared 6 bases from V and 5 bases from J, leaving 13 bases between. CDR3 amino acids: CAISSGQSNEKLFF. Here the CDR3 DNA reads TGTGCCATCAGCTCCGGACAGTCAAATGAAAAACTGTTTTTT.

The table lists this clone with a count of one. This chain uses TRBV12-3 or TRBV12-4 with TRBJ1-1, with D maybe TRBD1 (5 bases). V was pared by 6 bases and J by 5 bases, with 13 bases between. CDR3 length equals 13 residues. CDR3 residues: CASSFNGGTEAFF. The CDR3 DNA reads TGTGCCAGCAGCTTCAACGGGGGTACTGAAGCTTTCTTT.

The V call is TRBV18, the J call TRBJ2-3, with TRBD2 matching over 7 bases. The CDR3 extends over 15 amino acids. Losses at the gene ends were 3 bases for V and 3 bases for J; bases not matched to a gene: 6. Germline lookup yields CDR1 KGHSH and CDR2 LQKENI. The CDR3 DNA follows: TGTGCCAGCTCACCGGGCCTAGCGGAAACAGATACGCAGTATTTT. The encoded protein is CASSPGLAETDTQYF.

V and J are TRBV5-1 and TRBJ2-3; the D gene is possibly TRBD2 (5 bases). Between the trimmed V and J ends, which lost 2 bases and 2 bases, there was a span of 9 bases. Germline V lookup: CDR1 SGHRS, CDR2 YFSETQ. CDR3 length: 14 amino acids. CDR3 amino acids: CASSLGLPTDTQYF. CDR3 DNA: TGCGCCAGCAGCTTAGGACTTCCCACAGATACGCAGTATTTT.